This section outlines one TCR beta chain sequence together with its context. The data belong to a study of CD8+CD57+ T cells in acquired aplastic anemia. According to the study, genomic DNA was the template for TCR beta VDJ and CDR3 profiling. One entry per CDR3 protein results from TCRdb running MiXCR on the reads. The data contain around 190,000 distinct CDR3 sequences, roughly 55% of them singletons. Germline V gene data show CDR1 as DFQATT and CDR2 as SNEGSKA (reference sequence). This CDR3 spans 15 amino acids. V dropped 4 bases and J dropped 3 bases, with 13 bases sitting between them. V is TRBV20-1 and J is TRBJ2-6, with D perhaps matching TRBD2 (5 bases). The sequenced material came from sorted CD4+, CD8+, or CD8+CD57+ T cells (not recorded which) from PBMCs. This clonotype was sampled from a human donor in good health. CDR3 region: CSAKDGNGGANVLTF. The CDR3 DNA reads as TGCAGTGCTAAGGACGGGAACGGTGGGGCCAACGTCCTGACTTTC.